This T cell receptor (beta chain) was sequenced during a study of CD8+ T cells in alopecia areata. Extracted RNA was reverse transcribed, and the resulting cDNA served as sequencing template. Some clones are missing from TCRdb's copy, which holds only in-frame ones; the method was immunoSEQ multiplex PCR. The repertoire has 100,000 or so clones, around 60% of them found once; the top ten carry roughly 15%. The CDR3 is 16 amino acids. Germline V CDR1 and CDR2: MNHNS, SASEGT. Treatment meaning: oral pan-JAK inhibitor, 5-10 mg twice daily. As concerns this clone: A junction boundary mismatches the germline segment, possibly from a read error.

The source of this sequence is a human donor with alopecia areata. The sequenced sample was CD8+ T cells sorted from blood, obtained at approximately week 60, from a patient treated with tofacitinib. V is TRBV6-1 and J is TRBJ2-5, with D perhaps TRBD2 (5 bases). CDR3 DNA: TGTGCCAGCGGTGAGGGAACGGACCAATCAGTAGAGACCCAGTACTTC. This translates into CASGEGTDQSVETQYF.